This T cell receptor beta chain was documented in a study of blood T cells in healthy people across ages. Trimming removed 7 bases at V and 5 bases at J, with 14 bases between. Germline V gene sequence: CDR1 SGHTA, CDR2 FQGNSA. The CDR3 totals 13 residues. General study results and limits: Because donor CMV status was unknown, expanded clonotype changes were possibly confounded. Older age coincided with a roughly linear decline in TCR beta diversity per million T cells.

A J-beta primer mix and a sample-barcoded 5' primer were used in a second PCR of roughly 7 to 12 cycles. Every molecule of cDNA carried a tag from a template-switch adaptor with 12 random nucleotides. TCRdb analysed the 5' RACE reads with MiXCR anew, one entry per CDR3 protein. The sample carries over 1,500,000 distinct CDR3 sequences, roughly two fifths recorded once. In the case of this clonotype: Its cognate antigen is unknown.

The amount of total RNA extracted per sample was at least 5.5 micrograms. The sequenced sample was blood. The rearrangement links TRBV7-2 to TRBJ1-1, with D tentatively TRBD1 (5 bases). This receptor was identified in a human donor in good health. For the CDR3, the DNA is TGTGCCAGCACCGACAGCGGCGGAACTGAAGCTTTCTTT. Amino acid sequence: CASTDSGGTEAFF.